The 27 T cell receptor beta chains below were found in one sample sequenced in a study of blood T cells in healthy people across ages (dated by TCRdb to about 2015). Libraries were constructed by 5' RACE. The sequencer was an Illumina HiSeq 2500. A second PCR of about 6 to 11 cycles was run with a J-beta primer mix and a sample-barcoded 5' primer. The public sequencing data were trimmed at Q25 with fastp and processed into clonotypes with MiXCR by TCRdb, which kept only in-frame beta chains. Here each entry gathers all rows of one CDR3 protein and keeps the most common genes and DNA. The table for this sample lists fewer than 700,000 distinct CDR3 sequences; less than 45% of them were counted only once. The ten biggest clones cover 25% to 30% of the sample. The sequenced material came from blood. The source is a man older than 75 in good health.

The sample holds a few counts of this clonotype. The chain has TRBV20-1 and TRBJ2-1, with TRBD2 identical over 15 bases. The CDR3 is made up of 15 amino acids. J was trimmed by 6 bases and V by 5 bases; bases with no gene match: 5. Germline lookup yields CDR1 DFQATT and CDR2 SNEGSKA (reference sequence). The CDR3 DNA sequence: TGCAGTGCTTCCAGGACTAGCGGGAGGGGCAATGAGCAGTTCTTC. It codes for CSASRTSGRGNEQFF.

This clonotype was seen a handful of times. This sequence joins TRBV7-9 and TRBJ2-3; 7 bases line up with TRBD1. The CDR3 is 16 residues long. Per the germline V gene, CDR1 is SEHNR and CDR2 is FQNEAQ (reference sequence). V lost 3 bases to trimming and J lost 3 bases; unmatched junction nucleotides: 9. CDR3 sequence reads: CASSFIGGRRTDTQYF. The CDR3 DNA reads TGTGCCAGCAGCTTTATAGGGGGCAGAAGGACAGATACGCAGTATTTT.

The chain is built from TRBV7-8 and TRBJ1-6, with 7 bases fitting TRBD1. Per the germline V gene, CDR1 is SGHVS and CDR2 is FQNEAQ. V dropped 5 bases and J dropped 9; count of bases not matched to a gene: 7. The length of the CDR3 is 14 residues. The CDR3 is CASSLRQGSSPLHF. In nucleotides, the CDR3 is TGTGCCAGCAGCCTGAGACAGGGATCTTCACCCCTCCACTTT.

This clonotype was detected only a few times. The chain combines TRBV7-6 with TRBJ2-5; 9 nucleotides agree with TRBD1. V lost 2 bases, J lost 5 bases, and 12 bases stayed unmatched. Germline V gene data show CDR1 as SGHVS and CDR2 as FNYEAQ. The CDR3 has 17 amino acids. As DNA, the CDR3 is TGTGCCAGCAGCTTAACTCCGGGACAGGGTATGGGGGAGACCCAGTACTTC. Its translation is CASSLTPGQGMGETQYF.

This clonotype was seen only a few times. The chain recombines TRBV6-2 or TRBV6-3 with TRBJ1-6; D gene ambiguous. V shed 2 bases and J shed 7 bases, with 6 bases lying between them. The germline CDR1 and CDR2 sequences are MNHEY and SVGEGT. The CDR3 sequence is 13 residues long. Here the CDR3 DNA reads TGTGCCAGCAGTTACAACGAGAATTCACCCCTCCACTTT. Encoded protein: CASSYNENSPLHF.

The chain joins TRBV2 to TRBJ1-4; D is perhaps TRBD1 (6 bases). Germline V gives CDR1 SNHLY, CDR2 FYNNEI. The CDR3 consists of 11 residues. Trimming removed 11 bases from V and 5 bases from J, with 9 bases in between. The CDR3 is CAGQKNEKLFF. CDR3 DNA sequence: TGTGCCGGACAGAAGAATGAAAAACTGTTTTTT.

The chain links TRBV5-1 to TRBJ2-1; 11 positions match TRBD2. The CDR3 sequence is 17 residues long. Losses at the gene ends were 4 bases for V and 1 base for J; bases not matched to a gene: 7. The V gene's germline CDR1 is SGHRS and CDR2 YFSETQ. CDR3 DNA: TGCGCCAGCAGCGTAACTAGCGGGAGAGGGTCCTACAATGAGCAGTTCTTC. Amino acid sequence: CASSVTSGRGSYNEQFF. Full variable domain (missing parts from reference TRBV5-1 and TRBJ2-1): KAGVTQTPRYLIKTRGQQVTLSCSPISGHRSVSWYQQTPGQGLQFLFEYFSETQRNKGNFPGRFSGRQFSNSRSEMNVSTLELGDSALYLCASSVTSGRGSYNEQFFGPGTRLTVL.

This clonotype showed up just a few times. The V call is TRBV10-1, the J call TRBJ2-3, with TRBD1 matching 8 bases. Germline lookup yields CDR1 WNHNN and CDR2 SYGVQD (reference sequence). V lost 2 bases, J lost 3 bases, and 7 bases stayed unmatched. The CDR3 has 16 residues. The CDR3 spells CASSELGQGLTDTQYF. The CDR3 DNA is TGCGCCAGCAGTGAGCTAGGACAGGGTTTGACAGATACGCAGTATTTT.

Many counts were recorded for this clonotype. The rearrangement uses TRBV7-2 and TRBJ2-2; 8 bases match TRBD2. The germline V gene has CDR1 SGHTA and CDR2 FQGNSA. The V segment lost 6 bases and the J segment 8 bases; nucleotides outside the gene matches: 8. The CDR3 extends over 14 amino acids. CDR3 DNA sequence: TGTGCCAGCAGACCGGGGGGGTCGTCGGGGGAGCTGTTTTTT. It translates to CASRPGGSSGELFF. Full variable domain (rest looked up from reference TRBV7-2 and TRBJ2-2): GAGVSQSPSNKVTEKGKDVELRCDPISGHTALYWYRQSLGQGLEFLIYFQGNSAPDKSGLPSDRFSAERTGGSVSTLTIQRTQQEDSAVYLCASRPGGSSGELFFGEGSRLTVL.

The CDR3 DNA follows: TGTGCCACCAGCATGACAGGGGATAATTCACCCCTCCACTTT. It encodes CATSMTGDNSPLHF. The rearrangement links TRBV15 to TRBJ1-6; 8 positions agree with TRBD1. This CDR3 is built from 14 residues. In germline, CDR1 is LNHNV, CDR2 YYDKDF (reference sequence). Unmatched junction bases numbered 1, after V lost 4 bases and J lost 5 bases.

J is TRBJ1-2 and V is TRBV6-5, with no clear D. The CDR3 extends over 12 amino acids. Germline CDR1 MNHEY, CDR2 SVGAGI. Trimming took 6 bases from V and 2 from J, leaving 7 bases between them. The CDR3 protein is CASRAKNYGYTF. CDR3 nucleotides: TGTGCCAGCAGAGCCAAAAACTATGGCTACACCTTC.

J is TRBJ2-7 and V is TRBV20-1; no firm D call. The length of the CDR3 is 13 residues. Trimming pared 4 bases from V and 2 bases from J, leaving 12 bases between. Germline values: CDR1 DFQATT, CDR2 SNEGSKA (reference sequence). This CDR3 reads CSANPQITYEQYF. CDR3 nucleotides: TGCAGTGCTAACCCCCAGATAACCTACGAGCAGTACTTC.

This sequence joins TRBV7-2 and TRBJ2-1; no clear D. V lost 6 bases and J lost 7, with 10 bases in between. The CDR3 totals 12 residues. Germline-derived CDR1 and CDR2 are SGHTA and FQGNSA. CDR3 sequence reads: CASRRALNEQFF. For the CDR3, the DNA is TGTGCCAGCAGGCGTGCCTTGAATGAGCAGTTCTTC.

This chain connects TRBV6-2 or TRBV6-3 to TRBJ1-1, with a possible D match to TRBD1 (5 bases). Per the germline V gene, CDR1 is MNHEY and CDR2 is SVGEGT. CDR3 length equals 14 residues. The V end lost 7 bases, the J end lost 2 bases, and 14 bases lay between the germline ends. As DNA, the CDR3 is TGTGCCAGCACTCGGGCAGGGAGCAACACTGAAGCTTTCTTT. Encoded protein: CASTRAGSNTEAFF.

This clonotype came up a few times. The chain has TRBV28 and TRBJ1-1, with 7 bases that match TRBD1. CDR1 MDHEN and CDR2 SYDVKM come from the germline V gene. The CDR3 is 15 amino acids. With V trimmed by 6 bases and J by 0 bases, 7 bases remained unmatched. For the CDR3, the DNA is TGTGCCAGCAGCCTAAGGACAGGAATGAACACTGAAGCTTTCTTT. It translates to CASSLRTGMNTEAFF.

The CDR3 DNA follows: TGTGCCAGCAGCTTAGCGCACGGTGGCGCATCGGAGCAGTTCTTC. Translated, it gives CASSLAHGGASEQFF. The chain combines TRBV11-1 with TRBJ2-1; D is unresolved. The V end lost 0 bases, the J end lost 10 bases, and 16 bases lay between the germline ends. CDR3 length equals 15 residues. The germline gives CDR1 SGHAT, CDR2 FQDESV (reference sequence).

The rearrangement uses TRBV6-5 and TRBJ2-1; D is uncertain. CDR3 length: 13 amino acids. V lost 7 bases and J lost 5, with 12 bases in between. The germline V gene encodes CDR1 MNHEY and CDR2 SVGAGI. The CDR3 spells CASKASRNNEQFF. The CDR3 DNA sequence: TGTGCCAGCAAAGCAAGTCGAAACAATGAGCAGTTCTTC.

The J gene is TRBJ2-1, the V gene TRBV20-1, with D perhaps matching TRBD2 (6 bases). The CDR3 spans 15 residues. Germline V lookup: CDR1 DFQATT, CDR2 SNEGSKA (reference sequence). Deletions cut 3 bases from V and 1 base from J, with 13 bases between. The CDR3 loop reads CSASMDGSSYNEQFF. In DNA form, the CDR3 reads TGCAGTGCTAGTATGGACGGGAGTTCCTACAATGAGCAGTTCTTC.

This clonotype came up a few times. The genes are TRBV29-1 and TRBJ1-1, with D maybe TRBD1 (6 bases). The length of the CDR3 is 15 residues. The germline V gene encodes CDR1 SQVTM and CDR2 ANQGSEA. Between the trimmed V and J ends, which lost 7 bases and 6 bases, there was a span of 24 bases. The CDR3 DNA sequence: TGCAGCGCCATCCGGGACATTCAGGGTGGCGCTGAAGCTTTCTTT. This sequence encodes CSAIRDIQGGAEAFF.

This clonotype has a handful of counts. The J gene is TRBJ2-7, the V gene TRBV5-1; D call uncertain. This CDR3 region has 14 residues. Trimming removed 0 bases at V and 0 bases at J, with 7 bases between. CDR1 and CDR2 from the germline V gene are SGHRS and YFSETQ. CDR3 amino acids: CASSLGVNSYEQYF. CDR3 nucleotide sequence: TGCGCCAGCAGCTTGGGAGTAAACTCCTACGAGCAGTACTTC.

This clonotype was seen a handful of times. The J gene is TRBJ2-2, the V gene TRBV11-2; D remains unclear. This CDR3 has 13 residues. In germline, CDR1 is SGHAT, CDR2 FQNNGV. The V gene lost 1 base and the J gene lost 3 bases, with 3 bases spanning the gap. The CDR3 DNA reads TGTGCCAGCAGCTTAGTGTACACCGGGGAGCTGTTTTTT. Its translation is CASSLVYTGELFF.

The V call is TRBV12-3 or TRBV12-4, the J call TRBJ2-3, with 9 bases identical to TRBD2. The J segment lost 5 bases and the V segment lost 8 bases, leaving 14 bases of the junction unmatched. The CDR3 has 16 amino acids. In nucleotides, the CDR3 is TGTGCCAGCTTGGACTGGGGCGGGAGGGCCGGAGATACGCAGTATTTT. It encodes CASLDWGGRAGDTQYF.

The chain employs TRBV1 and TRBJ1-6. TRBV1 is noted as a pseudogene. The CDR3 runs 15 residues. CDR3 sequence (DNA): TGCACCAGCAGCCAAGATACCACGGATAATTCACCCCTCCACTTT. As protein: CTSSQDTTDNSPLHF.

This rearrangement joins TRBV12-3 or TRBV12-4 to TRBJ1-2; the match to TRBD1 covers 9 bases. J lost 4 bases, V lost 6 bases, and 6 bases had no gene match. This CDR3 region has 14 residues. The CDR3 is CASRRTGAGYGYTF. CDR3 coding DNA: TGTGCCAGCAGGAGGACAGGGGCTGGCTATGGCTACACCTTC.

The chain joins TRBV5-1 to TRBJ2-5; 8 bases map to TRBD1. The J call could be wrong; TRBJ2-7 is a better fit for the DNA end. The CDR3 has 14 residues. Per germline, CDR1 SGHRS and CDR2 YFSETQ. As DNA, the CDR3 is TGCGCCAGCAGCACCAGGGGGCCGTTCTACGAGCAGTACTTC. Translating gives CASSTRGPFYEQYF.

This chain joins TRBV7-2 and TRBJ2-5; 11 bases agree with TRBD1. The J call could be wrong; TRBJ2-7 is a better fit for the DNA end. This CDR3 is built from 15 residues. Germline CDR1 is SGHTA and CDR2 is FQGNSA. The CDR3 protein is CASTGTGGQKYEQYF. The CDR3 DNA reads TGTGCCAGCACCGGGACAGGGGGACAGAAATACGAGCAGTACTTC.

On this clonotype itself: A much larger clone lies a single base off, so this may be a read error. The chain combines TRBV29-1 with TRBJ2-5; D is tentatively TRBD1 or TRBD2 (5 bases each). The CDR3 is made up of 10 amino acids. Germline CDR1 is SQVTM and CDR2 is ANQGSEA. The CDR3 sequence: CSVESGTQCF. The CDR3 DNA reads TGCAGCGTTGAATCGGGGACCCAGTGCTTC.